This T cell receptor (beta chain) emerged from a study of cytomegalovirus exposure and HLA in healthy donors. In the study overall: Later analysis reported that the 120 or so validation repertoires shared the platform of the 650 to 700 first-cohort repertoires. Notes on the study in general: A few chains linked to CMV were shown in vitro to be specific for CMV antigens.

V was pared by 1 base and J by 6 bases, with 20 bases between. The CDR3 runs 17 residues. The germline V gene encodes CDR1 SGHVS and CDR2 FNYEAQ. The table came from immunoSEQ multiplex PCR; TCRdb's copy has only in-frame clones and leaves some out. The table has 68,000 or so clones, 70% to 90% seen once. The donors were in the roughly 120-subject validation cohort; that cohort was separate from the approximately 700-subject first cohort. Concerning this clone itself: Antigen: not known.

The rearrangement uses TRBV7-6 and TRBJ2-3; D might be TRBD2 (6 bases). What was sequenced was PBMCs. The clonotype originates from a woman between 18 and 29 years old in good health and CMV-seronegative. CDR3 sequence reads: CASSLVIASVQADTQYF. The CDR3 region has the DNA TGTGCCAGCAGCTTAGTCATAGCTAGCGTTCAAGCGGATACGCAGTATTTT.